This T cell receptor beta chain originates from a study of early T cells in non-severe SARS-CoV-2 infection. This clonotype was observed at least ten times. Attached unique molecular identifiers marked individual cDNA molecules. TCRdb reprocessed the 5' RACE reads with MiXCR, giving one entry per CDR3 protein. The data contain about 68,000 distinct CDR3 sequences, more than 9% of them singletons. The V and J ends lost 3 bases and 6 bases respectively, with 12 bases between them. Germline CDR1 MNHNY, CDR2 SVGAGI (reference sequence). The CDR3 has 15 residues. V usage is TRBV6-6 and J usage is TRBJ1-6, with a tentative D call TRBD1 (6 bases). The receptor comes from an adult who was a healthcare worker with PCR-confirmed SARS-CoV-2 infection or an uninfected control (not recorded which). Material for sequencing was whole blood. The CDR3 loop is CASSYPGASNSPLHF. CDR3 DNA: TGTGCCAGCAGTTATCCGGGGGCATCTAATTCACCCCTCCACTTT.